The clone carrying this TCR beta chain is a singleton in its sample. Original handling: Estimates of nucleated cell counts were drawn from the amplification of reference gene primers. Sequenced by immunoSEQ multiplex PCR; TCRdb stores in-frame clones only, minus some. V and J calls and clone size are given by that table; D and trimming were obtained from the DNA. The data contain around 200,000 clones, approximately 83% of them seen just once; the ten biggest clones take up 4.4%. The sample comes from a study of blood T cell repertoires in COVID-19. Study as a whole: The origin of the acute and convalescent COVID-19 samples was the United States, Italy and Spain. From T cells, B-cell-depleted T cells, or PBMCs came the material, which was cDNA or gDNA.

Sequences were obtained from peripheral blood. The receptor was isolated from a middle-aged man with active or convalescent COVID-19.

The CDR3 bases are TGTGCCAGCAGTGATCGGAATCAGCCCCAGCATTTT. As protein: CASSDRNQPQHF. The chain is built from TRBV2 and TRBJ1-5; D ambiguous. The ends were cut back, 3 bases at V and 4 bases at J, with 4 bases in the middle. The CDR3 is 12 residues long. From germline, CDR1 is SNHLY and CDR2 FYNNEI.